The 23 T cell receptor beta chains below all came from one sample that was sequenced in a study of CD8 T cells in ankylosing spondylitis. TCRdb analysed the 5' RACE reads with MiXCR anew, one entry per CDR3 protein. The table has 25,000 to 35,000 distinct CDR3 sequences, 30% seen once. Material for sequencing was synovial fluid, either unsorted or a sorted T cell fraction (not recorded which). The receptors here all came from a male donor with ankylosing spondylitis.

This clonotype was recorded a few times. The J gene is TRBJ1-1, the V gene TRBV7-8, with a tentative D call TRBD1 (6 bases). Trimming shortened V by 6 bases and J by 0 bases, and 17 bases separated the two germline ends. There are 16 residues in the CDR3. Germline assignment: CDR1 SGHVS and CDR2 FQNEAQ. The CDR3 DNA follows: TGTGCCAGCAGGATTTATGGGGGCAACCTGAACACTGAAGCTTTCTTT. It specifies CASRIYGGNLNTEAFF.

In this sample, this clonotype turned up a few times. V usage is TRBV6-1 and J usage is TRBJ1-5, with D possibly matching TRBD1 (5 bases). This CDR3 region has 16 residues. V lost 2 bases and J lost 3, with 14 bases in between. The germline CDR1 and CDR2 sequences are MNHNS and SASEGT. The CDR3: CASSEIGTENNQPQHF. CDR3 DNA: TGTGCCAGCAGTGAAATCGGGACGGAAAACAATCAGCCCCAGCATTTT.

The CDR3 sequence is CASSFGGASGNTIYF. The DNA of the CDR3 is TGTGCCAGCAGCTTCGGGGGGGCTTCTGGAAACACCATATATTTT. V is TRBV7-6 and J is TRBJ1-3, with D possibly TRBD1 on 6 matching bases. V lost 3 bases and J 1 base, leaving 10 bases between the germline ends. Germline V gives CDR1 SGHVS, CDR2 FNYEAQ. This CDR3 is 15 amino acids long. Drawing the rest from reference TRBV7-6 and TRBJ1-3, the complete variable domain is GAGVSQSPRYKVTKRGQDVALRCDPISGHVSLYWYRQALGQGPEFLTYFNYEAQQDKSGLPNDRFSAERPEGSISTLTIQRTEQRDSAMYRCASSFGGASGNTIYFGEGSWLTVV.

The genes are TRBV7-8 and TRBJ1-4, with a tentative D call TRBD1 (6 bases). The germline V gene encodes CDR1 SGHVS and CDR2 FQNEAQ. CDR3 size: 15 residues. Trimming pared 4 bases from V and 6 bases from J, leaving 15 bases between. The CDR3 DNA reads TGTGCCAGCAGCTATCGGGACAAAGTCGATGAAAAACTGTTTTTT. This codes for CASSYRDKVDEKLFF.

The chain employs TRBV20-1 and TRBJ1-1; 7 nucleotides match TRBD1. The V gene end was trimmed by 2 bases and the J gene end by 3 bases; junction bases not matched to a gene: 0. The CDR3 runs to 12 residues. Germline V CDR1 and CDR2: DFQATT, SNEGSKA (reference sequence). CDR3 region: CSARQGDTEAFF. In nucleotides, the CDR3 is TGCAGTGCTAGACAGGGGGACACTGAAGCTTTCTTT.

This clonotype has a count of ten or more. The chain is built from TRBV6-1 and TRBJ2-7, with 8 bases identical to TRBD1. CDR1 MNHNS and CDR2 SASEGT come from the germline V gene. This CDR3 has 16 amino acids. Trimming at V came to 5 bases and at J to 4 bases, leaving 13 bases not matched to a gene. CDR3 sequence (DNA): TGTGCCAGCAGTACGTCCGACAGGGGAAGCGTATACGAGCAGTACGTC. This translates into CASSTSDRGSVYEQYV.

This clonotype was seen only a few times. The chain has TRBV5-6 and TRBJ1-2; no definite D call. CDR3 size: 13 residues. V was clipped by 3 bases and J by 2 bases, with 8 bases between them. From germline, CDR1 is SGHDT and CDR2 YYEEEE. The CDR3 spells CASSSGRNYGYTF. As DNA, the CDR3 is TGTGCCAGCAGCTCCGGAAGGAACTATGGCTACACCTTC.

This clonotype has just a few counts. The chain couples TRBV15 to TRBJ1-3, with D perhaps matching TRBD1 (5 bases). The CDR3 contains 16 residues. The V end was cut by 1 base, the J end by 0 bases, with 10 bases between. The germline CDR1 and CDR2 sequences are LNHNV and YYDKDF (reference sequence). CDR3 sequence reads: CATSRGDVISGNTIYF. The CDR3, as DNA: TGTGCCACCAGCAGAGGGGACGTTATCTCTGGAAACACCATATATTTT.

The J gene is TRBJ1-2, the V gene TRBV2; 8 bases map to TRBD1. The CDR3 spans 14 residues. V was pared by 2 bases and J by 6 bases, with 5 bases of the junction left unmatched. The germline V gene encodes CDR1 SNHLY and CDR2 FYNNEI. CDR3 nucleotides: TGTGCCAGCAGTGAATTTGTGACAGGGGATGGCTACACCTTC. It encodes CASSEFVTGDGYTF.

The chain carries TRBV15 and TRBJ2-7; 7 bases fit TRBD2. This CDR3 spans 13 amino acids. The germline V gene encodes CDR1 LNHNV and CDR2 YYDKDF (reference sequence). Trimming cost V 0 bases and J 6 bases; bases outside gene matches: 2. CDR3 in DNA: TGTGCCACCAGCAGAGATTGGACTAGCGAGCAGTACGTC. This gives the protein CATSRDWTSEQYV.

The chain is built from TRBV7-9 and TRBJ1-1; weak D call: TRBD1 (5 bases). V dropped 4 bases and J dropped 1 base, with 13 bases sitting between them. Germline CDR1 is SEHNR and CDR2 is FQNEAQ (reference sequence). This CDR3 comprises 15 residues. The CDR3 DNA sequence: TGTGCCAGCAGCTCGTCAGGGCAGGGGAACACTGAAGCTTTCTTT. Protein: CASSSSGQGNTEAFF.

This clonotype was seen repeatedly, ten times or more. The chain is built from TRBV7-9 and TRBJ1-5; no clear D. Trimming shortened V by 1 base and J by 6 bases, and 4 bases separated the two germline ends. CDR3 length: 12 amino acids. Per the germline V gene, CDR1 is SEHNR and CDR2 is FQNEAQ (reference sequence). CDR3 bases: TGTGCCAGCAGCTTAGAGACTCAGCCCCAGCATTTT. It yields the protein CASSLETQPQHF.

V and J are TRBV5-1 and TRBJ1-3, with D possibly being TRBD1 (5 bases). Germline values: CDR1 SGHRS, CDR2 YFSETQ. V lost 5 bases and J 0 bases, leaving 9 bases between the germline ends. CDR3 length: 14 amino acids. CDR3 in amino acids: CASRGAASGNTIYF. CDR3 coding DNA: TGCGCCAGCAGAGGGGCCGCCTCTGGAAACACCATATATTTT.

The chain employs TRBV28 and TRBJ1-2, with 7 nucleotides matching TRBD1. The CDR3 sequence is 17 residues long. CDR1 and CDR2 from the germline V gene are MDHEN and SYDVKM. V dropped 4 bases and J dropped 1; count of bases not matched to a gene: 12. The CDR3 coding sequence is TGTGCCAGCAGTTCCGGCCGGGACAGACAATATAACTATGGCTACACCTTC. As protein: CASSSGRDRQYNYGYTF.

The chain joins TRBV5-1 to TRBJ2-1; D not certain. The ends were cut back, 4 bases at V and 2 bases at J, with 22 bases in the middle. Germline-derived CDR1 and CDR2 are SGHRS and YFSETQ. This CDR3 has 18 residues. The CDR3 loop reads CASSPHWIWARTYNEQFF. DNA of the CDR3: TGCGCCAGCAGCCCCCATTGGATCTGGGCACGAACCTACAATGAGCAGTTCTTC.

This clonotype was observed a handful of times. The chain links TRBV27 to TRBJ2-1; D remains ambiguous. Germline V gene data show CDR1 as MNHEY and CDR2 as SMNVEV (reference sequence). The CDR3 loop spans 13 amino acids. With 6 bases removed from V and 4 bases from J, the gap between germline ends came to 10 bases. CDR3 DNA: TGTGCCAGCAGATCCCTAGATTACAATGAGCAGTTCTTC. Translating it yields CASRSLDYNEQFF.

The chain links TRBV6-4 to TRBJ1-2; unclear D gene. The ends were cut back, 4 bases at V and 8 bases at J, with 11 bases in the middle. The CDR3 is 12 residues long. Germline assignment: CDR1 MRHNA and CDR2 SNTAGT. The CDR3 loop is CASSVQGTGYTF. The CDR3 DNA follows: TGTGCCAGCAGTGTCCAAGGTACGGGCTACACCTTC.

The chain links TRBV4-1 to TRBJ1-5; tentatively, D is TRBD1 (6 bases). With 2 bases removed from V and 0 bases from J, the gap between germline ends came to 8 bases. Germline CDR1 reads MGHRA; CDR2 reads YSYEKL. The CDR3 extends over 15 amino acids. CDR3 DNA: TGCGCCAGCAGCCAAAGGACAGATAGCAATCAGCCCCAGCATTTT. Amino acids: CASSQRTDSNQPQHF.

This clonotype has just a few counts. The rearrangement joins TRBV27 to TRBJ2-1; 10 bases agree with TRBD2. The CDR3 is made up of 15 amino acids. V lost 6 bases, J lost 0 bases, and 2 bases stayed unmatched. Germline V CDR1 and CDR2: MNHEY, SMNVEV (reference sequence). CDR3: CASRASGSSYNEQFF. The CDR3 DNA follows: TGTGCCAGCAGGGCTAGCGGGAGCTCCTACAATGAGCAGTTCTTC.

The rearrangement links TRBV7-8 to TRBJ2-1; D possibly uses TRBD1 or TRBD2 (7 bases each). The CDR3 extends over 16 amino acids. Trimming took 6 bases from V and 8 from J, leaving 23 bases between them. Germline lookup yields CDR1 SGHVS and CDR2 FQNEAQ. The CDR3 reads CASSPVGGGMIYEQFF. The CDR3, as DNA: TGTGCCAGCAGTCCGGTGGGAGGGGGCATGATTTATGAGCAGTTCTTC.

This clonotype was recorded at least ten times. This rearrangement joins TRBV4-2 to TRBJ1-1; D not resolved. Germline-derived CDR1 and CDR2 are LGHNA and YNFKEQ. The CDR3 spans 14 residues. V lost 4 bases and J 3 bases, leaving 12 bases between the germline ends. The CDR3 is CASSPLSGDTEAFF. CDR3 DNA: TGTGCCAGCAGCCCCCTTTCTGGGGACACTGAAGCTTTCTTT.

To note about this clonotype: Its ends do not fully match the called genes, so a read error is possible. The V call is TRBV5-3, the J call TRBJ2-7, with D possibly being TRBD1 or TRBD2 (6 bases each). TRBV5-3 is sorted into the ORF group, with uncertain function. CDR3 length: 14 amino acids. DNA of the CDR3: TGTGCCAGCAGCTTGTTGGGGGGCCGGGACGAGCAGTACTTC. Protein sequence: CASSLLGGRDEQYF.

The chain carries TRBV20-1 and TRBJ2-2; D may match TRBD1 or TRBD2 (5 bases each). This CDR3 contains 15 residues. Germline CDR1 DFQATT, CDR2 SNEGSKA (reference sequence). The V and J ends lost 4 bases and 0 bases respectively, with 12 bases between them. CDR3 coding DNA: TGCAGTGCTAACCGGGACGGCACGAACACCGGGGAGCTGTTTTTT. Translating it yields CSANRDGTNTGELFF.